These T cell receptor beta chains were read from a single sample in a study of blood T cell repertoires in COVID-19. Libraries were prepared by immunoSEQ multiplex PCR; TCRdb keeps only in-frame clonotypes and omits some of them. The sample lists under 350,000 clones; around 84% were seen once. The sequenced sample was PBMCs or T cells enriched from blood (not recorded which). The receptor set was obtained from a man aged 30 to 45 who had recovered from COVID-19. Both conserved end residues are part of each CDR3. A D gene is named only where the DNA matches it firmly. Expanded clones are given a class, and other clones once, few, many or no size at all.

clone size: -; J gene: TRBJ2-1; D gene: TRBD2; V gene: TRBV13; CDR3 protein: CAILSTGLVNEQFF; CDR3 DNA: TGTGCCATTCTGTCTACGGGACTAGTAAATGAGCAGTTCTTC
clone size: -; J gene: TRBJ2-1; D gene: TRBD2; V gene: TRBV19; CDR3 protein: CASSTLAGDYNEQFF; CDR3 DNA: TGTGCCAGTAGTACATTAGCGGGGGACTACAATGAGCAGTTCTTC
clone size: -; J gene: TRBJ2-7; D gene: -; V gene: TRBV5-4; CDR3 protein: CASSRDYEQYF; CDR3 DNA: TGTGCCAGCAGCCGAGACTACGAGCAGTACTTC
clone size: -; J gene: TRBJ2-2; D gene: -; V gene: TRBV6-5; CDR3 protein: CASSYFGGGEELFF; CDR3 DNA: TGTGCCAGCAGTTACTTCGGTGGAGGGGAGGAGCTGTTTTTT
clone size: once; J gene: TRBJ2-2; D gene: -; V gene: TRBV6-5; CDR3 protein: CASSSAGKLFF; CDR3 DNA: TGTGCCAGCAGTTCCGCCGGGAAGCTGTTTTTT
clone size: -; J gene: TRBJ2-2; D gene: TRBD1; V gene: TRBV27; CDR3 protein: CASSLYVATGRTGELFF; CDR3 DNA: TGTGCCAGCAGTTTATATGTCGCGACAGGGAGAACCGGGGAGCTGTTTTTT
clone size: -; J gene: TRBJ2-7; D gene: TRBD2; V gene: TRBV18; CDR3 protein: CASSPALGGGAYEQYF; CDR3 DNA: TGTGCCAGCTCACCAGCTTTAGGCGGGGGGGCCTACGAGCAGTACTTC
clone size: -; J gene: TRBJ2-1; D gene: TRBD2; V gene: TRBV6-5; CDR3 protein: CASSYSAGGGNEQFF; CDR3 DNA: TGTGCCAGCAGTTACAGCGCGGGAGGGGGCAATGAGCAGTTCTTC
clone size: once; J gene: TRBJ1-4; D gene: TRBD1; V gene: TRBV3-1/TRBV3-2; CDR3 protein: CASSLGQGANEKLFF; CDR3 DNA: TGTGCCAGCAGCCTAGGACAGGGAGCTAATGAAAAACTGTTTTTT
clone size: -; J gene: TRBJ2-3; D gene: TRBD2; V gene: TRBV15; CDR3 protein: CATSSLGLGSDTQYF; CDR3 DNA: TGTGCCACCAGCAGTCTGGGACTAGGGAGTGATACGCAGTATTTT
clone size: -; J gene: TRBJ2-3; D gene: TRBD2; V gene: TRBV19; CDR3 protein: CASSIPGRGTDTQYF; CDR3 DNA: TGTGCCAGTAGTATTCCAGGGAGGGGCACAGATACGCAGTATTTT
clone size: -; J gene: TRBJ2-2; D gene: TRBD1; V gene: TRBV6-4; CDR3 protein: CASSGQGASGELFF; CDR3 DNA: TGTGCCAGCAGTGGACAGGGGGCGTCCGGGGAGCTGTTTTTT
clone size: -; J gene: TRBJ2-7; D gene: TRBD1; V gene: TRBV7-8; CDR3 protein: CASSLGQGAFEQYF; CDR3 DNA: TGTGCCAGCAGCTTAGGACAGGGGGCTTTCGAGCAGTACTTC
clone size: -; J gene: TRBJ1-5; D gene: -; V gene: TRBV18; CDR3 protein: CASSALERQLNQPQHF; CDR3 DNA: TGTGCCAGCTCAGCACTCGAGCGACAGCTCAATCAGCCCCAGCATTTT
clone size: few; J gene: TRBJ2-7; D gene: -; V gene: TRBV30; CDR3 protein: CAAGQSSYEQYF; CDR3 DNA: TGTGCCGCCGGACAGTCCTCCTACGAGCAGTACTTC
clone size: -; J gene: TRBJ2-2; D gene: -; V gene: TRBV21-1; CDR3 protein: CASSKDTGTKNTGELFF; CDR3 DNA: TGTGCCAGCAGCAAAGATACAGGAACAAAAAACACCGGGGAGCTGTTTTTT
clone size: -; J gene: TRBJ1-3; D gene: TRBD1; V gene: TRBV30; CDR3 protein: CAWSQDRAGNTIYF; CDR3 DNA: TGTGCCTGGAGCCAGGACAGGGCAGGAAACACCATATATTTT
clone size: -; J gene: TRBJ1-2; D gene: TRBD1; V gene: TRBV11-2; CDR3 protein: CASSSGGGWLTGSYGYTF; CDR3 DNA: TGTGCCAGCAGCTCAGGGGGCGGTTGGCTTACGGGGTCCTATGGCTACACCTTC
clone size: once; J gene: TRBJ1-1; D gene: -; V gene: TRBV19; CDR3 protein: CASSSRGGRRNTEAFF; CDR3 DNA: TGTGCCAGTAGTTCGAGGGGGGGACGGAGGAACACTGAAGCTTTCTTT
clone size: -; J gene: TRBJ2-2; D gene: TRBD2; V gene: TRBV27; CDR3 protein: CASGIGLAGNGELFF; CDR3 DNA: TGTGCCAGCGGGATCGGACTAGCGGGAAACGGGGAGCTGTTTTTT
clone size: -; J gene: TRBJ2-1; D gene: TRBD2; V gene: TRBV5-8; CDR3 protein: CASSPTGRAGGGEQFF; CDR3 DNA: TGTGCCAGCAGCCCCACTGGGAGGGCCGGGGGGGGTGAGCAGTTCTTC
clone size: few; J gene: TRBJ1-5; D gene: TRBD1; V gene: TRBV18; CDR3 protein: CASSLRQGADSNQPQHF; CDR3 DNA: TGTGCCAGCTCCCTACGACAGGGGGCGGATAGCAATCAGCCCCAGCATTTT
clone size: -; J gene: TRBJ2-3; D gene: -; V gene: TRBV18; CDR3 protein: CASSPTRSTDTQYF; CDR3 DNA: TGTGCCAGCTCGCCTACTCGTAGCACAGATACGCAGTATTTT
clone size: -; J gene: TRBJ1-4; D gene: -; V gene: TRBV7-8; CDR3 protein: CASSLGQDEKLFF; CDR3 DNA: TGTGCCAGCAGCTTAGGACAGGATGAAAAACTGTTTTTT
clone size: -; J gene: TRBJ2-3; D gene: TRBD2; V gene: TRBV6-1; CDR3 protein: CASSEAGRGGTDTQYF; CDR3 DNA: TGTGCCAGCAGTGAAGCAGGGCGGGGGGGCACAGATACGCAGTATTTT
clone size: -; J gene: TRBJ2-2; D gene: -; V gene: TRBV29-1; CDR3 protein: CSVEGAANTGELFF; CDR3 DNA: TGCAGCGTTGAAGGAGCGGCGAACACCGGGGAGCTGTTTTTT
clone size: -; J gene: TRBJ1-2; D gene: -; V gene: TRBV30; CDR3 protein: CAWMAGSYYGYTF; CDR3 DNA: TGTGCCTGGATGGCAGGGTCGTACTATGGCTACACCTTC
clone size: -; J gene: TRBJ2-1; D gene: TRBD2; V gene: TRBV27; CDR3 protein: CASKSGDLRYNEQFF; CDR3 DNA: TGTGCCAGCAAGAGCGGGGACTTGAGGTACAATGAGCAGTTCTTC